This TCR beta chain was sequenced for a study of T-cell memory formation after mild COVID-19 (dated by TCRdb to the early 2020s). Context from the whole study: TCR sequence clusters from the two donors were found to be largely donor specific. Two young, previously healthy adult volunteers, one female and one male, were included in the cohort. In two donors, T-cell clones that expanded and contracted after mild COVID-19 were followed by sequencing TCRalpha and TCRbeta repertoires longitudinally.

Ficoll-Paque density gradient centrifugation was used to isolate PBMCs. Broader findings and caveats from the paper: Clones that contracted from day 15 to 85 showed balanced CD4/CD8 phenotypes, whereas a second wave of clones that expanded from day 15 to 37 leaned towards CD4+. Some responding clones were detected in pre-infection memory, which suggested that pre-existing cross-reactive memory T cells had joined the SARS-CoV-2 response. The study covered only a couple of mild cases, and larger cohorts including severe cases with pre-infection samples were considered necessary. SARS-CoV-2 specificity was not confirmed for the second-wave clones peaking on day 37. Contracting CD4+ clones turned up mainly in the CM and EM memory subsets, whereas EMRA was where CD8+ clones were enriched.

TCRdb names Illumina NovaSeq 6000 as the instrument used. Using 5'RACE with constant-segment primers, TCRalpha and TCRbeta cDNA libraries were constructed, with sample barcodes and unique molecular identifiers added in the process. Trizol reagent was used to extract RNA from every sample. The libraries were amplified in two PCR steps, and the second step added a second sample barcode and Illumina TruSeq adapters. Sequencing of the libraries was done on an Illumina NovaSeq, producing 2 x 150 bp paired-end reads. The published analysis was carried out like this. Reads were demultiplexed and collapsed into UMI-guided consensus sequences with migec v1.2.7. With mixcr v2.1.11, UMI consensuses were aligned to TRA and TRB V and J templates and assembled into clonotypes. A clonotype was counted as expanded or contracted only if both edgeR and NoisET called the change significant, with noise models trained on biological replicates. edgeR calls used a false discovery rate-adjusted p below 0.01 and a log2 fold-change threshold of 1. As an exploratory analysis of dynamics, PCA with hierarchical clustering was applied to max-normalized trajectories of the 1000 most abundant clonotypes. The CD4 or CD8 phenotype of responding clones was assigned using the separately sequenced CD4+ and CD8+ repertoires. TCRdb redid the processing of the public reads, applying fastp at Q25 and MiXCR, and retained in-frame beta chains. Rows merge per CDR3 protein into single entries with the most common DNA and genes. V and J calls and clone size were set by TCRdb, not the authors. The sample table holds 200,000 to 300,000 distinct CDR3 sequences, of which approximately 16% were seen once. Of the sample, 20% to 25% falls within the top ten clones.

Comments on this clonotype: Its antigen target is currently unknown. No much larger clone exists at a distance of one base, and base qualities are not known.

The germline ends are 20 bases apart after V is trimmed by 4 bases and J by 7 bases. CDR1 and CDR2 are drawn from the germline V gene: SNHLY, FYNNEI. The CDR3 sequence holds 16 residues, the cysteine and phenylalanine included. CDR3 DNA only is kept here, 48 bases in frame from base 1. The clonotype comes from a man younger than 35 who had mild COVID-19 (a few samples of this study predate the infection). The sample titles of this study are shuffled in the database, so cell type and time point are left out; the donor was told from shared clones. The chain is made from TRBV2 and TRBJ2-1; perhaps TRBD1 is the D gene, with 6 bases matching. Sequenced sample: PBMCs or a T cell subset sorted from them (not recorded which). The CDR3 reads CASSVHRDTRQNEQFF. The base sequence is TGTGCCAGCAGTGTACACCGGGACACGAGACAAAATGAGCAGTTCTTC. The full variable domain, completed from the reference TRBV2 and TRBJ2-1 proteins outside the CDR3, reads EPEVTQTPSHQVTQMGQEVILRCVPISNHLYFYWYRQILGQKVEFLVSFYNNEISEKSEIFDDQFSVERPDGSNFTLKIRSTKLEDSAMYFCASSVHRDTRQNEQFFGPGTRLTVL.